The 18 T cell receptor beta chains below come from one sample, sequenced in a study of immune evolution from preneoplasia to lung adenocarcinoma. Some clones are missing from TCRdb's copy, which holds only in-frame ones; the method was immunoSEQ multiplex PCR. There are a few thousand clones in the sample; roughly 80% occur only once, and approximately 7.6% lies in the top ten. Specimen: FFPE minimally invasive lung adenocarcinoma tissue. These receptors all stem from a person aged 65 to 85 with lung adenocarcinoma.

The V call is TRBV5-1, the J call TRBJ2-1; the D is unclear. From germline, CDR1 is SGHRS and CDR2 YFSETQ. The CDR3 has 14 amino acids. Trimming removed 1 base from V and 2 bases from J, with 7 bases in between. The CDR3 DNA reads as TGCGCCAGCAGCTTGCCTCCCCCCTACAATGAGCAGTTCTTC. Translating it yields CASSLPPPYNEQFF. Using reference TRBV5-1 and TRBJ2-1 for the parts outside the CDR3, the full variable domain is KAGVTQTPRYLIKTRGQQVTLSCSPISGHRSVSWYQQTPGQGLQFLFEYFSETQRNKGNFPGRFSGRQFSNSRSEMNVSTLELGDSALYLCASSLPPPYNEQFFGPGTRLTVL.

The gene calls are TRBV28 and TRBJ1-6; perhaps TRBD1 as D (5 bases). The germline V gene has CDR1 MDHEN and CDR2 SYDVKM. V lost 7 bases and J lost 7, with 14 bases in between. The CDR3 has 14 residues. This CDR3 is CASTSGGSNSPLHF. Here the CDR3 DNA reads TGTGCCAGCACATCCGGGGGTAGCAATTCACCCCTCCACTTT.

The CDR3 reads CATSSDRGSFRYEQYF. In DNA, the CDR3 is TGTGCCACCAGCAGCGACAGGGGATCTTTTAGGTACGAGCAGTACTTC. The V and J genes are TRBV15 and TRBJ2-5; 8 nucleotides match TRBD1. The last part of the DNA fits TRBJ2-7 better; the J call may be wrong. CDR3 size: 16 residues. CDR1 and CDR2 (germline): LNHNV, YYDKDF (reference sequence).

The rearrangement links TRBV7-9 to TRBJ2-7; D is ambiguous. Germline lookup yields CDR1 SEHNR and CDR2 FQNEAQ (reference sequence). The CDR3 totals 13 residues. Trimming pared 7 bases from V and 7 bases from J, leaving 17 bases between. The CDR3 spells CASILDVGSEQYF. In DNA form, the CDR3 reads TGTGCCAGCATCCTGGACGTGGGTTCGGAGCAGTACTTC.

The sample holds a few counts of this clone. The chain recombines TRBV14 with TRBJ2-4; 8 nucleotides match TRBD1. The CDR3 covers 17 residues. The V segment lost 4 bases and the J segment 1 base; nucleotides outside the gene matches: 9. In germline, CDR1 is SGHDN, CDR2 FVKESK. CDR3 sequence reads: CASSPTPGGMAKNIQYF. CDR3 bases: TGTGCCAGCAGCCCAACTCCAGGGGGCATGGCCAAAAACATTCAGTACTTC. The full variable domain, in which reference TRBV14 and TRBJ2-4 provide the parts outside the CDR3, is EAGVTQFPSHSVIEKGQTVTLRCDPISGHDNLYWYRRVMGKEIKFLLHFVKESKQDESGMPNNRFLAERTGGTYSTLKVQPAELEDSGVYFCASSPTPGGMAKNIQYFGAGTRLSVL.

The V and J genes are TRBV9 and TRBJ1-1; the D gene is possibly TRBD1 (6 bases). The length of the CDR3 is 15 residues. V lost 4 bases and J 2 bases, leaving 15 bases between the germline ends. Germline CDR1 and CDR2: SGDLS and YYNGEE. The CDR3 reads CASSTYSGTNTEAFF. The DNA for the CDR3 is TGTGCCAGCAGCACCTATTCCGGGACAAACACTGAAGCTTTCTTT.

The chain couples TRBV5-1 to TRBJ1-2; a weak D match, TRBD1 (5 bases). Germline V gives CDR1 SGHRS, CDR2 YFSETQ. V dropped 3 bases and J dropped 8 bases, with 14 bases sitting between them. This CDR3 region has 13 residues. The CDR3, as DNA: TGCGCCAGCAGCTCCGGGGCCGCCCAAGGCTACACCTTC. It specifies CASSSGAAQGYTF.

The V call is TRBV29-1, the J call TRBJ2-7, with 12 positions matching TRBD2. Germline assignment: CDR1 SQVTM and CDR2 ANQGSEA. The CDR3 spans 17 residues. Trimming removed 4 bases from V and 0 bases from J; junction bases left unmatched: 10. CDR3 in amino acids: CSVVGASGRGGSYEQYF. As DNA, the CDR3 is TGCAGCGTTGTCGGGGCTAGCGGGAGGGGAGGCTCCTACGAGCAGTACTTC.

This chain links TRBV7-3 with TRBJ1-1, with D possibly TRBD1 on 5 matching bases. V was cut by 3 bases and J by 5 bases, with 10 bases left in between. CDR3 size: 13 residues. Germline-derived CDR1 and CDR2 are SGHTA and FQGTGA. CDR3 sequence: CASSLERGTEAFF. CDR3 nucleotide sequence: TGTGCCAGCAGCTTGGAACGGGGGACTGAAGCTTTCTTT.

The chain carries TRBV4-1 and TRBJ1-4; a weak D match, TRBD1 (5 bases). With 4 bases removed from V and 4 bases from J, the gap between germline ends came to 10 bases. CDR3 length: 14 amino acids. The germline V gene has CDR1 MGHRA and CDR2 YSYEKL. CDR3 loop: CASSPGRVNEKLFF. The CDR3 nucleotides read TGCGCCAGCAGCCCGGGACGGGTTAATGAAAAACTGTTTTTT.

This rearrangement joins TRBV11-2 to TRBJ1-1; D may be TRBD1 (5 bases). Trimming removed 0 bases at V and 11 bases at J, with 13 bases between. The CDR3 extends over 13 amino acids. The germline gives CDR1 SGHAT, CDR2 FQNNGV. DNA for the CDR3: TGTGCCAGCAGCTTAGAGGCGGGGGGGACCGCTTTCTTT. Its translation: CASSLEAGGTAFF.

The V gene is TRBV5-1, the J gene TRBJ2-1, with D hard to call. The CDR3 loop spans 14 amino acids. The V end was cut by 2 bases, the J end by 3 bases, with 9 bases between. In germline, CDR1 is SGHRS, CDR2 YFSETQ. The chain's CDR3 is CASSFINSYNEQFF. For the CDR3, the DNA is TGCGCCAGCAGCTTTATTAACAGCTACAATGAGCAGTTCTTC.

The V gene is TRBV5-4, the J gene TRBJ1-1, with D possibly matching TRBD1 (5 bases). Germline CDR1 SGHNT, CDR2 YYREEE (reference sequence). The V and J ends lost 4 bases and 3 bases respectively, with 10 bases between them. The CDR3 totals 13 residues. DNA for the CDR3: TGTGCCAGCAGCCGGGGCGGTGACACTGAAGCTTTCTTT. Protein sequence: CASSRGGDTEAFF.

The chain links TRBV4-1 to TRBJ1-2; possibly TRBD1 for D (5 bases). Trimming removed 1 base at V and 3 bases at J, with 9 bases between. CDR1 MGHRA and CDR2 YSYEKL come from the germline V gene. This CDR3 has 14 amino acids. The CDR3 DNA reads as TGCGCCAGCAGCCAAGTTGGGGCTGACTATGGCTACACCTTC. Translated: CASSQVGADYGYTF.

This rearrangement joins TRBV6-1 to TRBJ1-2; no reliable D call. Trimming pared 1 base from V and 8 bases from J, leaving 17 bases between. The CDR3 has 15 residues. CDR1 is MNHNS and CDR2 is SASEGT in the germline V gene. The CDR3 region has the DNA TGTGCCAGCAGTGAAGTGGCAAGAGGGAACTGGGGCTACACCTTC. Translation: CASSEVARGNWGYTF.

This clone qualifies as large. The DNA for the CDR3 is TGTGCCAGCAGTGAAGTTGGGGGTTTCAATCAGCCCCAGCATTTT. Its translation: CASSEVGGFNQPQHF. The V gene is TRBV6-1, the J gene TRBJ1-5; possibly TRBD1 for D (5 bases). This CDR3 is built from 15 residues. The germline V gene encodes CDR1 MNHNS and CDR2 SASEGT. V gave up 1 base and J gave up 3 bases, with 10 bases separating them.

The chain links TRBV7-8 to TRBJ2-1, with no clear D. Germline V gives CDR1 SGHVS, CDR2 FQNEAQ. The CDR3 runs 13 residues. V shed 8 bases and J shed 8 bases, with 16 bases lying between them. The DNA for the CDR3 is TGTGCCAGCGTACCTTCGTGGCAGGATGAGCAGTTCTTC. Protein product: CASVPSWQDEQFF.

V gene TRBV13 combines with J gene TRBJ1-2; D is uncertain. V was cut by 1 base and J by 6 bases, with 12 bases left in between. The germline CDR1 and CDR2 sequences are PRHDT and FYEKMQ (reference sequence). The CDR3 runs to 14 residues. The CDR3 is CASSLVRQDNGYTF. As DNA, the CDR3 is TGTGCCAGCAGCTTAGTCAGACAAGATAATGGCTACACCTTC.